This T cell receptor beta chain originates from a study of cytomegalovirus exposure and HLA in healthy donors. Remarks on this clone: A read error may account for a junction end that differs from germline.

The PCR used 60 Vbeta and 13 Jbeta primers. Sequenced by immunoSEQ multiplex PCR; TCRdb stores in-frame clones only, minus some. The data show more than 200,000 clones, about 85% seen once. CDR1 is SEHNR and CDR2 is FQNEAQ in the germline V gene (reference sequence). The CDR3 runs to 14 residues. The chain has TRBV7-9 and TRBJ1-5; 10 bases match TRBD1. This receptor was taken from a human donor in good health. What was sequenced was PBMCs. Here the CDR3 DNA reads TGTTCCAGCAGCTCGGGACAGGGGAGTCAGCCCCAGCATTTT. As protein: CSSSSGQGSQPQHF. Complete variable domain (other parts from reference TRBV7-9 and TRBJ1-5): DTGVSQNPRHKITKRGQNVTFRCDPISEHNRLYWYRQTLGQGPEFLTYFQNEAQLEKSRLLSDRFSAERPKGSFSTLEIQRTEQGDSAMYLCSSSSGQGSQPQHFGDGTRLSIL.